The clone carrying this T cell receptor (beta chain) was counted between two and nine times. This entry comes from a study of blood T cell repertoires in COVID-19. Whole-study context: The samples span acute and convalescent COVID-19 from the United States, Italy and Spain.

Per the original data handling: Estimation of nucleated cell counts relied on the amplification of reference gene primers. The protocol was immunoSEQ multiplex PCR, while the TCRdb copy is restricted to in-frame clones and leaves out a portion. The V and J calls and clone size were taken over from that table, and D and trimming were inferred from the DNA. The repertoire holds under 150,000 clones, around 80% seen once, with roughly 8.6% in the top ten. There are 15 residues in the CDR3. V was cut by 0 bases and J by 4 bases, with 12 bases left in between. Germline CDR1 SGHVS, CDR2 FQNEAQ. Material for sequencing was peripheral blood. The sequence derives from a woman aged 80 or older in a cohort sampled during active or convalescent COVID-19. The chain has TRBV7-8 and TRBJ1-1; a weak D match, TRBD1 (5 bases). CDR3 coding DNA: TGTGCCAGCAGCTTAGCGGCCAGGGTCGGCACTGAAGCTTTCTTT. It encodes CASSLAARVGTEAFF.